The entry below describes one T cell receptor (beta chain). This entry is derived from a study of blood T cell repertoires in COVID-19. Libraries were prepared by immunoSEQ multiplex PCR; TCRdb keeps only in-frame clonotypes and omits some of them. The sample lists about 370,000 clones, around 90% occurring once. The CDR3 runs to 14 residues. Trimming pared 4 bases from V and 5 bases from J, leaving 16 bases between. Germline V gives CDR1 SGHDT, CDR2 YYEEEE. Material: peripheral blood. The clonotype comes from a man in his late teens or twenties with active or convalescent COVID-19. The rearrangement joins TRBV5-6 to TRBJ2-7; D is perhaps TRBD1 (8 bases). The CDR3 reads CASSLRTGRDEQYF. As DNA, the CDR3 is TGTGCCAGCAGCCTAAGGACAGGGAGGGACGAGCAGTACTTC.